This T cell receptor beta chain stems from a study of blood T cell repertoires in COVID-19. V dropped 7 bases and J dropped 10; count of bases not matched to a gene: 10. Germline CDR1 and CDR2: MDHEN and SYDVKM. The CDR3 extends over 14 amino acids. The assay was immunoSEQ multiplex PCR, and TCRdb's table has in-frame clones only and misses some. Of about 80,000 clones detected, around 69% appear once; the ten largest clones hold about a sixth. This clone was observed a few times. The receptor's source is a man between 65 and 85 years old with active or convalescent COVID-19. The chain recombines TRBV28 with TRBJ1-6; 7 nucleotides agree with TRBD1. Sample: peripheral blood. CDR3 DNA: TGTGCCAGCACGGACAGGTCCCCAAGGTCACCCCTCCACTTT. Its translation is CASTDRSPRSPLHF.